What follows are 13 T cell receptor beta chains derived from one specimen sequenced in a study of blood T cell repertoires in COVID-19. The data were produced by immunoSEQ multiplex PCR, yet TCRdb's version contains in-frame clones alone and is incomplete. Seen here are hundreds of thousands of clones, 70% to 85% observed once, and the top ten hold roughly 4.2%. What was sequenced was peripheral blood. These receptors all stem from a woman in her forties with active or convalescent COVID-19.

The rearrangement links TRBV27 to TRBJ2-6; D remains unclear. In germline, CDR1 is MNHEY, CDR2 SMNVEV (reference sequence). V lost 3 bases, J lost 0 bases, and 6 bases lay in between. This CDR3 spans 15 amino acids. CDR3 sequence reads: CASSFSVSGANVLTF. The CDR3 region has the DNA TGTGCCAGCAGTTTCTCGGTCTCTGGGGCCAACGTCCTGACTTTC.

CDR3 loop: CASSITGGGTQYF. The DNA of the CDR3 is TGTGCCAGTAGCATTACAGGGGGAGGTACGCAGTATTTT. The chain is built from TRBV19 and TRBJ2-3; TRBD1 aligns across 8 bases. J was trimmed by 8 bases and V by 6 bases; bases with no gene match: 7. Germline CDR1 reads LNHDA; CDR2 reads SQIVND (reference sequence). The CDR3 is 13 amino acids. Filled out from reference TRBV19 and TRBJ2-3, the complete variable domain reads DGGITQSPKYLFRKEGQNVTLSCEQNLNHDAMYWYRQDPGQGLRLIYYSQIVNDFQKGDIAEGYSVSREKKESFPLTVTSAQKNPTAFYLCASSITGGGTQYFGPGTRLTVL.

The chain links TRBV24-1 to TRBJ1-2, with 7 bases matching TRBD1. This CDR3 spans 13 amino acids. Germline assignment: CDR1 KGHDR and CDR2 SFDVKD. V was clipped by 4 bases and J by 6 bases; unmatched bases: 4. The CDR3 loop reads CATSEGQLNGYTF. The CDR3 bases are TGTGCCACCAGTGAGGGACAGCTAAATGGCTACACCTTC.

J is TRBJ2-2 and V is TRBV27, with 11 nucleotides matching TRBD2. CDR3 length: 15 amino acids. Per the germline V gene, CDR1 is MNHEY and CDR2 is SMNVEV (reference sequence). V lost 4 bases to trimming and J lost 6 bases; unmatched junction nucleotides: 4. The DNA for the CDR3 is TGTGCCAGCAGTTATAGCGGGGGGGCCTCCGGGGAGCTGTTTTTT. Translating it yields CASSYSGGASGELFF.

The chain links TRBV19 to TRBJ1-6; TRBD1 matches at 8 bases. Looked up from germline, CDR1 is LNHDA and CDR2 is SQIVND (reference sequence). The CDR3 contains 14 residues. The J segment lost 10 bases and the V segment lost 5 bases, leaving 7 bases of the junction unmatched. CDR3 DNA sequence: TGTGCCAGTAGTTCGGACAGGGTCCGATCACCCCTCCACTTT. Its translation is CASSSDRVRSPLHF. Drawing the rest from reference TRBV19 and TRBJ1-6, the complete variable domain is DGGITQSPKYLFRKEGQNVTLSCEQNLNHDAMYWYRQDPGQGLRLIYYSQIVNDFQKGDIAEGYSVSREKKESFPLTVTSAQKNPTAFYLCASSSDRVRSPLHFGNGTRLTVT.

The rearrangement joins TRBV10-3 to TRBJ1-6; 11 bases agree with TRBD1. The CDR3 length is 16 residues. Germline lookup yields CDR1 ENHRY and CDR2 SYGVKD. V lost 5 bases to trimming and J lost 7 bases; unmatched junction nucleotides: 7. CDR3 nucleotide sequence: TGTGCCATCAGTAGGGGACAGGGGGGAAAAAATTCACCCCTCCACTTT. This sequence encodes CAISRGQGGKNSPLHF.

The gene calls are TRBV14 and TRBJ1-6, with 7 bases identical to TRBD1. Germline loops: CDR1 SGHDN, CDR2 FVKESK. The CDR3 runs to 15 residues. V gave up 4 bases and J gave up 8 bases; unmatched junction bases: 8. As DNA, the CDR3 is TGTGCCAGCAGCCCGGCCTACAGGGGTTATTCACCCCTCCACTTT. Protein: CASSPAYRGYSPLHF.

This clone was seen more than once but under ten times. The chain combines TRBV6-5 with TRBJ1-2, with 7 bases aligning to TRBD1. The CDR3 sequence is 11 residues long. Trimming cost V 8 bases and J 7 bases; bases outside gene matches: 4. Per germline, CDR1 MNHEY and CDR2 SVGAGI. This chain's CDR3 is CASRTGFGYTF. CDR3 nucleotide sequence: TGTGCCAGCCGGACAGGTTTTGGCTACACCTTC.

The rearrangement uses TRBV28 and TRBJ1-1, with D unresolved. Trimming removed 0 bases at V and 6 bases at J, with 5 bases between. CDR1 is MDHEN and CDR2 is SYDVKM in the germline V gene. The CDR3 length is 12 residues. This CDR3 is CASSLWGPEAFF. The DNA of the CDR3 is TGTGCCAGCAGTTTATGGGGCCCTGAAGCTTTCTTT.

The gene calls are TRBV19 and TRBJ2-5, with 10 positions matching TRBD2. The CDR3 length is 15 residues. The germline CDR1 and CDR2 sequences are LNHDA and SQIVND (reference sequence). V trimming: 8 bases; J trimming: 5 bases; junction bases outside the gene matches: 11. The CDR3 region is CASGSGLATGETQYF. In nucleotides, the CDR3 is TGTGCCAGTGGGTCGGGACTAGCGACAGGGGAGACCCAGTACTTC.

The gene calls are TRBV11-3 and TRBJ2-1; 9 positions agree with TRBD2. CDR3 size: 16 residues. With 5 bases clipped from V and 5 bases from J, the junction kept 10 bases outside the gene matches. In germline, CDR1 is SGHNT, CDR2 YENEEA. The CDR3 protein is CASSPSYSGGNNEQFF. The DNA of the CDR3 is TGTGCCAGCAGCCCTTCGTATAGCGGGGGAAACAATGAGCAGTTCTTC.

J is TRBJ1-1 and V is TRBV30, with 8 bases aligning to TRBD1. The CDR3 spans 14 residues. Per the germline V gene, CDR1 is GTSNPN and CDR2 is SVGIG (reference sequence). The V segment lost 4 bases and the J segment 4 bases; nucleotides outside the gene matches: 8. CDR3 bases: TGTGCCTGGAATATGCAGGGGGCGGGCACTGAAGCTTTCTTT. It translates to CAWNMQGAGTEAFF.

The rearrangement links TRBV5-1 to TRBJ1-3; D ambiguous. The germline V gene has CDR1 SGHRS and CDR2 YFSETQ. The CDR3 totals 18 residues. V was pared by 2 bases and J by 0 bases, with 18 bases between. The CDR3 DNA is TGCGCCAGCAGCTTTCCGAGGGCAGGTGGGAGCTCTGGAAACACCATATATTTT. This translates into CASSFPRAGGSSGNTIYF.